The 11 T cell receptor beta chains listed next were all sequenced from one sample in a study of T cells in Graves' hyperthyroidism and ophthalmopathy. From RNA transcripts, TCR beta CDR3 regions were amplified. HTBI primers were the set used in a first-round RT-PCR of the TCR CDR3. TCRdb recomputed calls from the multiplex PCR reads with MiXCR, one row per CDR3 protein. The profile covers fewer than 350,000 distinct CDR3 sequences, with about 21% appearing a single time and 50% taken by the ten largest. Sequencing input: blood. These receptors all come from a woman in her fifties or sixties with Graves' hyperthyroidism.

This clonotype occurred many times. The V and J genes are TRBV14 and TRBJ2-1; possible D gene TRBD2, 6 bases. V shed 3 bases and J shed 0 bases, with 9 bases lying between them. The CDR3 totals 15 residues. Germline V gene data show CDR1 as SGHDN and CDR2 as FVKESK. Here the CDR3 reads CASSQVGSSYNEQFF. The CDR3 coding sequence is TGTGCCAGCAGCCAGGTCGGGAGCTCCTACAATGAGCAGTTCTTC.

This clonotype turned up a few times. The chain joins TRBV27 to TRBJ1-2, with no clear D. The CDR3 is made up of 13 amino acids. Trimming left V 2 bases short and J 4 bases short, with 8 bases between. CDR1 and CDR2 (germline): MNHEY, SMNVEV (reference sequence). The CDR3 here is CASSLGVRYGYTF. Here the CDR3 DNA reads TGTGCCAGCAGTTTAGGGGTCCGCTATGGCTACACCTTC.

The sample holds a few counts of this clonotype. V is TRBV2 and J is TRBJ2-3, with D hard to call. Trimming cost V 7 bases and J 1 base, with 18 bases left between them. Germline CDR1 reads SNHLY; CDR2 reads FYNNEI. The CDR3 is 16 residues long. The CDR3 DNA reads as TGTGCCAGCACCGCCGACCGCGCGCGACGCACAGATACGCAGTATTTT. It codes for CASTADRARRTDTQYF.

This clonotype turned up a few times. The chain combines TRBV7-8 with TRBJ2-6, with D perhaps matching TRBD1 (6 bases). The CDR3 is made up of 17 amino acids. The germline V and J ends were trimmed by 7 bases and 0 bases, with 16 bases remaining between them. Germline loops: CDR1 SGHVS, CDR2 FQNEAQ. The CDR3 loop reads CASTSRTADSGANVLTF. CDR3 nucleotide sequence: TGTGCCAGCACCTCTCGGACAGCGGACTCTGGGGCCAACGTCCTGACTTTC.

This clonotype was found many times. This sequence joins TRBV28 and TRBJ2-5, with a tentative D call TRBD2 (6 bases). Germline V gene sequence: CDR1 MDHEN, CDR2 SYDVKM. This CDR3 is built from 15 residues. With 5 bases removed from V and 0 bases from J, the gap between germline ends came to 13 bases. CDR3: CASSPLRDYQETQYF. The CDR3 nucleotides are TGTGCCAGCAGTCCCCTCCGGGACTACCAAGAGACCCAGTACTTC.

This clonotype has at least ten counts. The gene calls are TRBV7-2 and TRBJ2-3, with D perhaps TRBD1 or TRBD2 (5 bases each). This CDR3 is 15 amino acids long. Germline lookup yields CDR1 SGHTA and CDR2 FQGNSA. V was trimmed by 4 bases and J by 2 bases, leaving 13 bases between them. The chain's CDR3 is CASSSPGPATDTQYF. Written as DNA, the CDR3 is TGTGCCAGCAGCTCCCCGGGGCCCGCCACAGATACGCAGTATTTT.

The gene calls are TRBV3-1 and TRBJ2-3; D call uncertain. Trimming took 1 base from V and 6 from J, leaving 14 bases between them. CDR3 length equals 15 residues. Germline-derived CDR1 and CDR2 are LGHDT and YNNKEL (reference sequence). The CDR3 here is CASSQGGVTGDTQYF. In nucleotides, the CDR3 is TGTGCCAGCAGCCAAGGTGGGGTAACCGGGGATACGCAGTATTTT.

About this clonotype itself: At one of its ends the junction is not consistent with the germline gene, which may arise from a read error. The chain carries TRBV7-9 and TRBJ2-1; TRBD1 matches 9 bases. This CDR3 spans 16 amino acids. Germline loops: CDR1 SEHNR, CDR2 FQNEAQ (reference sequence). CDR3 loop: CTSSSYRGQVYNEQFF. The CDR3 nucleotides read TGTACCAGCAGCTCATACAGGGGGCAGGTTTACAATGAGCAGTTCTTC.

This clonotype was detected only once. Given a much more abundant clone one base away, this may be a read error. V gene TRBV28 combines with J gene TRBJ1-2; D is uncertain. The CDR3 is 13 residues long. Looked up from germline, CDR1 is MDHEN and CDR2 is SYDVKM. CDR3 nucleotide sequence: TGTGCCAGCAGCTCCGGCACTACGACTGGCCACACCTTC. Protein: CASSSGTTTGHTF.

This clonotype was counted many times. The chain is built from TRBV2 and TRBJ2-1, with 7 positions matching TRBD2. Germline CDR1 and CDR2: SNHLY and FYNNEI. Trimming at V came to 2 bases and at J to 0 bases, leaving 1 base not matched to a gene. The CDR3 has 15 amino acids. CDR3 sequence (DNA): TGTGCCAGCAGTGAAACGGGAGGCTCCTACAATGAGCAGTTCTTC. This gives the protein CASSETGGSYNEQFF.

The chain joins TRBV20-1 to TRBJ2-1; D gene unclear. CDR3 length: 14 residues. Trimming took off 6 bases at V and 4 bases at J, with 16 bases between the two ends. Germline V gene sequence: CDR1 DFQATT, CDR2 SNEGSKA (reference sequence). For the CDR3, the DNA is TGCAGTGCCGCCTCCCGACTCGGTTACAATGAGCAGTTCTTC. It is translated as CSAASRLGYNEQFF.